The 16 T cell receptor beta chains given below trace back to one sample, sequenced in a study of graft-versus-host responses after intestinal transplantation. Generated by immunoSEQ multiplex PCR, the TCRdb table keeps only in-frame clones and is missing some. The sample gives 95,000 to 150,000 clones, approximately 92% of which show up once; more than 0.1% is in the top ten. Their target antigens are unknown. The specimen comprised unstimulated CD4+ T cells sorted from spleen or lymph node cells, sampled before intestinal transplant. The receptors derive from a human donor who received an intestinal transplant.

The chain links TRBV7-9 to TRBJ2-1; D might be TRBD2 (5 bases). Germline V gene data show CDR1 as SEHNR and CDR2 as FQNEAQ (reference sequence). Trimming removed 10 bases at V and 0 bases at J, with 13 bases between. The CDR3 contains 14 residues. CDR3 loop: CAIPSGSSYNEQFF. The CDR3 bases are TGTGCCATCCCGTCGGGGAGCTCCTACAATGAGCAGTTCTTC.

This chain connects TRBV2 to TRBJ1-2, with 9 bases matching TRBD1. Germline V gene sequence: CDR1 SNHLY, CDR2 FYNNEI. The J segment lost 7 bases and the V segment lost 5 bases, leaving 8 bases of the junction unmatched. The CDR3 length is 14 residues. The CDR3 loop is CASSQQTGGGGYTF. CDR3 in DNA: TGTGCCAGCAGTCAACAGACAGGGGGAGGTGGCTACACCTTC.

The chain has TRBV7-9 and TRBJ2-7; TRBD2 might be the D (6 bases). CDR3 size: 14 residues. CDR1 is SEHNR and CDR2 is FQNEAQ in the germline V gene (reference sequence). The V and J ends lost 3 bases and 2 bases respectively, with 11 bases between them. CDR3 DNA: TGTGCCAGCAGCTTCAGGACGGGGGCCTACGAGCAGTACTTC. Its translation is CASSFRTGAYEQYF.

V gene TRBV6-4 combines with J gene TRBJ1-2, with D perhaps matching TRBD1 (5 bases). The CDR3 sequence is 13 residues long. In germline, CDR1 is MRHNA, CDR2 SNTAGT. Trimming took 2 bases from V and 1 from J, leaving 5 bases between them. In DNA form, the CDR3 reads TGTGCCAGCAGTGACGGGGGTAACTATGGCTACACCTTC. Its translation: CASSDGGNYGYTF.

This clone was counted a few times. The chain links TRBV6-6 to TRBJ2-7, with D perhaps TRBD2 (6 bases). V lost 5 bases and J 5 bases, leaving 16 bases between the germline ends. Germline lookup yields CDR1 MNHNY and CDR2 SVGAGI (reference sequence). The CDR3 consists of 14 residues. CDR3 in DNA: TGTGCCAGCAGTCACCCCCCGTGGGGGGACGAGCAGTACTTC. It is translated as CASSHPPWGDEQYF.

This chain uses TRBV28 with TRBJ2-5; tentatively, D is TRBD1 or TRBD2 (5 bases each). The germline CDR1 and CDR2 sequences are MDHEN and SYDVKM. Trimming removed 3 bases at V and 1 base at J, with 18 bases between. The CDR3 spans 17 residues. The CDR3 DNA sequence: TGTGCCAGCAGTTTCCGCCATCCACGAGGGACCCAAGAGACCCAGTACTTC. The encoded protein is CASSFRHPRGTQETQYF.

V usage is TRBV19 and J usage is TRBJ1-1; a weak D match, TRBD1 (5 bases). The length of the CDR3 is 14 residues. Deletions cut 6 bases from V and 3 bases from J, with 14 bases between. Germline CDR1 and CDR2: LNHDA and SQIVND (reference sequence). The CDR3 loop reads CASSRPGGYTEAFF. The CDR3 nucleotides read TGTGCCAGTAGCCGGCCGGGGGGTTACACTGAAGCTTTCTTT.

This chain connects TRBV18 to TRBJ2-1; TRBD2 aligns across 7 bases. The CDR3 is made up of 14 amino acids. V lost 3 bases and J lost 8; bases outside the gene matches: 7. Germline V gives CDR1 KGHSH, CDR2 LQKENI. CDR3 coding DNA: TGTGCCAGCTCACCCCCGGCGGGGGAACATGAGCAGTTCTTC. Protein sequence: CASSPPAGEHEQFF.

CDR3 sequence (DNA): TGTGCCAGCAGTTTCCAGTACTCCTACGAGCAGTACTTC. Amino acids: CASSFQYSYEQYF. V is TRBV27 and J is TRBJ2-7; D remains unclear. With 3 bases removed from V and 0 bases from J, the gap between germline ends came to 6 bases. The CDR3 length is 13 residues. The germline V gene encodes CDR1 MNHEY and CDR2 SMNVEV (reference sequence).

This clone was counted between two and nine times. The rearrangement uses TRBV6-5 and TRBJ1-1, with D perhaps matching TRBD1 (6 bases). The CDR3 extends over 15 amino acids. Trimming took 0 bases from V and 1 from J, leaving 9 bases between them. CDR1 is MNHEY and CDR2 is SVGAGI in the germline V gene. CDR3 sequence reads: CASSYSGTSNTEAFF. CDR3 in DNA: TGTGCCAGCAGTTACTCCGGGACATCGAACACTGAAGCTTTCTTT.

CDR3 bases: TGCAGCGCCCGGACGGACTTGAACACTGAAGCTTTCTTT. Amino acids: CSARTDLNTEAFF. V is TRBV29-1 and J is TRBJ1-1; D remains unclear. This CDR3 region has 13 residues. V was pared by 7 bases and J by 0 bases, with 12 bases between. Germline V lookup: CDR1 SQVTM, CDR2 ANQGSEA.

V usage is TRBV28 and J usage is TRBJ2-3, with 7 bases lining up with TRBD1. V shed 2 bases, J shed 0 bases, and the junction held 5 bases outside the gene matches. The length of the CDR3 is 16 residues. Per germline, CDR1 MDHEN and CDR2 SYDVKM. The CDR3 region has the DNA TGTGCCAGCAGTTTAGTTGGGACAGTTAGCACAGATACGCAGTATTTT. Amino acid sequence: CASSLVGTVSTDTQYF.

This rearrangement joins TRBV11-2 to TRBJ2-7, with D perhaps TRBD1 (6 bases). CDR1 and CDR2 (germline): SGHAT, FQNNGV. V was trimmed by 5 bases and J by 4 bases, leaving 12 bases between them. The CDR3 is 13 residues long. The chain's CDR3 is CASSRGQKYEQYF. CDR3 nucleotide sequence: TGTGCCAGCAGCCGGGGACAAAAATACGAGCAGTACTTC.

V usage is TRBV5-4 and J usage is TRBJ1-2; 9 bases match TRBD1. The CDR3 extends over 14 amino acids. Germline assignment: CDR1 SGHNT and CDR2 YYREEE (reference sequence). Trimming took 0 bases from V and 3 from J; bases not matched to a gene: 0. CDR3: CASSLGDRDYGYTF. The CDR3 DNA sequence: TGTGCCAGCAGCTTGGGGGACAGGGACTATGGCTACACCTTC.

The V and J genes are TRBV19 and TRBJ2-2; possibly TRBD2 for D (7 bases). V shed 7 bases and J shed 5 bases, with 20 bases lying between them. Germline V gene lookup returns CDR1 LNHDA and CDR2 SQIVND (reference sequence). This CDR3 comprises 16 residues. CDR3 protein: CASKGGTNTGTGELFF. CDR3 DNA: TGTGCCAGTAAAGGGGGGACTAATACCGGGACCGGGGAGCTGTTTTTT.

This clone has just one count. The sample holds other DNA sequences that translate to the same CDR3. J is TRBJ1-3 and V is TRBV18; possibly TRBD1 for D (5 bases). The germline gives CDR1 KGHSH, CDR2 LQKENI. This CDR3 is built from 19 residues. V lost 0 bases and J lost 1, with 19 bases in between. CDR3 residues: CASSPPSGTPASSGNTIYF. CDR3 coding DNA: TGTGCCAGCTCACCACCGTCCGGGACGCCTGCCTCTTCTGGAAACACCATATATTTT.